The 17 T cell receptor beta chains below were found in one sample sequenced in a study of T cells in Graves' hyperthyroidism and ophthalmopathy. Amplified regions were TCR beta CDR3 sequences from RNA transcripts. RT-PCR in the first round (using the HTBI primer set) targeted the TCR CDR3. MiXCR, run by TCRdb on the multiplex PCR reads, gives a single entry per CDR3 protein. The data hold around 600,000 distinct CDR3 sequences, with 14% observed a single time. The sequenced material came from blood. The receptors come from a woman under 30 with Graves' ophthalmopathy.

This clonotype was counted many times. The chain is built from TRBV28 and TRBJ1-5; TRBD1 might be the D (5 bases). V was trimmed by 5 bases and J by 9 bases, leaving 14 bases between them. The CDR3 has 13 amino acids. Germline V gene lookup returns CDR1 MDHEN and CDR2 SYDVKM. The CDR3 protein is CASSRERGLPQHF. The CDR3 nucleotides read TGTGCCAGCAGTCGCGAGAGGGGTCTGCCCCAGCATTTT.

The sample holds a few counts of this clonotype. This chain joins TRBV7-3 and TRBJ2-1; TRBD2 matches 7 bases. The CDR3 length is 19 residues. Germline CDR1 reads SGHTA; CDR2 reads FQGTGA. J was trimmed by 5 bases and V by 2 bases; bases with no gene match: 18. The CDR3 DNA is TGTGCCAGCAGCTTACTTTTAGGACTAGTCCCCCACCTTAACAATGAGCAGTTCTTC. Residues: CASSLLLGLVPHLNNEQFF.

The V and J genes are TRBV4-3 and TRBJ2-7, with a possible D match to TRBD2 (5 bases). The CDR3 has 15 residues. V dropped 1 base and J dropped 2 bases, with 12 bases sitting between them. The germline gives CDR1 LGHNA, CDR2 YSLEER. The DNA of the CDR3 is TGCGCCAGCAGCCAAGCCGCGGGCAGAACCTACGAGCAGTACTTC. Translating gives CASSQAAGRTYEQYF.

There are many counts of this clonotype. Written as DNA, the CDR3 is TGTGCCAGCAGTCCCCAGGACAGGGGATACGAAGAAAAACTGTTTTTT. Translated: CASSPQDRGYEEKLFF. The chain recombines TRBV12-3 or TRBV12-4 with TRBJ1-4; 9 nucleotides align to TRBD1. The CDR3 runs to 16 residues. With V trimmed by 5 bases and J by 8 bases, 12 bases remained unmatched.

This clonotype appeared a few times. The chain carries TRBV19 and TRBJ1-4; TRBD1 agrees at 8 bases. Unmatched junction bases numbered 8, after V lost 3 bases and J lost 2 bases. The CDR3 totals 17 residues. The germline gives CDR1 LNHDA, CDR2 SQIVND (reference sequence). The CDR3 reads CASSIRSNRGTNEKLFF. The DNA of the CDR3 is TGTGCCAGTAGTATCCGGTCTAACAGGGGGACTAATGAAAAACTGTTTTTT.

This clonotype was picked up many times. The V and J genes are TRBV11-3 and TRBJ2-1, with 9 bases matching TRBD2. Per the germline V gene, CDR1 is SGHNT and CDR2 is YENEEA. V gave up 8 bases and J gave up 7 bases; unmatched junction bases: 6. The CDR3 has 13 residues. The CDR3 reads CASVREGMNEQFF. Here the CDR3 DNA reads TGTGCCAGCGTGCGGGAGGGCATGAATGAGCAGTTCTTC.

This clonotype was observed a handful of times. V is TRBV7-6 and J is TRBJ2-7; 7 bases align to TRBD1. The CDR3 covers 15 residues. Germline CDR1 is SGHVS and CDR2 is FNYEAQ. Germline trimming cut 3 bases from V and 2 bases from J; bases unmatched to any gene: 7. The CDR3 nucleotides are TGTGCCAGCAGCTTTGGGGGCACAGGGGCCTACGAGCAGTACTTC. It encodes CASSFGGTGAYEQYF.

This clonotype was recorded at least ten times. This chain joins TRBV2 and TRBJ2-1; 12 nucleotides line up with TRBD2. Germline V gene data show CDR1 as SNHLY and CDR2 as FYNNEI. Trimming removed 7 bases from V and 8 bases from J; junction bases left unmatched: 21. This CDR3 has 19 amino acids. CDR3 in amino acids: CASTGTGAASGRAGDEQFF. The CDR3 DNA follows: TGTGCCAGCACCGGGACAGGGGCGGCTAGCGGGAGGGCCGGAGATGAGCAGTTCTTC.

The genes are TRBV9 and TRBJ1-2; the match to TRBD1 covers 11 bases. The CDR3 consists of 15 residues. The junction had 6 bases not matched to a gene; V was cut back by 4 bases and J by 4 bases. Germline CDR1 reads SGDLS; CDR2 reads YYNGEE. The CDR3 region is CASSLTGTGGYGYTF. The CDR3 DNA sequence: TGTGCCAGCAGCCTTACCGGGACAGGGGGCTATGGCTACACCTTC.

This clonotype was counted ten times or more. For the CDR3, the DNA is TGTGCCTGGACGTCGCAGGGGGGCGCCTACGAGCAGTACTTC. This translates into CAWTSQGGAYEQYF. J is TRBJ2-7 and V is TRBV30; weak D call: TRBD1 (7 bases). Per the germline V gene, CDR1 is GTSNPN and CDR2 is SVGIG (reference sequence). With 4 bases removed from V and 2 bases from J, the gap between germline ends came to 15 bases. The CDR3 runs to 14 residues.

This clonotype has at least ten counts. This rearrangement joins TRBV30 to TRBJ2-2; tentatively, D is TRBD1 (6 bases). Germline CDR1 and CDR2: GTSNPN and SVGIG (reference sequence). Trimming shortened V by 7 bases and J by 5 bases, and 17 bases separated the two germline ends. This CDR3 is built from 14 residues. CDR3 bases: TGTGCCTACCAGGGGCGGAGGTGGACCGGGGAGCTGTTTTTT. It yields the protein CAYQGRRWTGELFF.

This clonotype was seen many times. The CDR3 DNA reads TGTGCCACCAGTGAAGAGGGGACAGATACGCAGTATTTT. Protein sequence: CATSEEGTDTQYF. J is TRBJ2-3 and V is TRBV24-1; TRBD1 or TRBD2 may be the D gene (5 bases each). The CDR3 runs 13 residues. Germline CDR1 is KGHDR and CDR2 is SFDVKD. Trimming stripped 4 bases from V and 3 bases from J, with 7 bases between.

This clonotype appeared many times. J is TRBJ1-2 and V is TRBV7-9, with D unclear. V lost 4 bases and J 8 bases, leaving 14 bases between the germline ends. CDR1 and CDR2 from the germline V gene are SEHNR and FQNEAQ (reference sequence). CDR3 length: 13 residues. The CDR3 bases are TGTGCCAGCAGCTACGGTCCCGACGAGGGCTACACCTTC. Translating it yields CASSYGPDEGYTF.

Ten or more counts support this clonotype. CDR3 protein: CSARGQVNTEAFF. The DNA of the CDR3 is TGCAGTGCTAGAGGACAGGTGAACACTGAAGCTTTCTTT. The chain has TRBV20-1 and TRBJ1-1; a weak D match, TRBD1 (6 bases). V was cut by 1 base and J by 0 bases, with 6 bases left in between. This CDR3 has 13 amino acids. The germline V gene encodes CDR1 DFQATT and CDR2 SNEGSKA (reference sequence).

This clonotype was detected only a few times. Being one base from a much bigger clone, this may be a read error. This is likely a read error, given that the CDR3 carries no conserved phenylalanine or tryptophan at its end. V gene TRBV12-5 combines with J gene TRBJ2-5; no clear D. This CDR3 comprises 13 residues. The V end lost 1 base, the J end lost 1 base, and 4 bases lay between the germline ends. From germline, CDR1 is LGHNT and CDR2 FRNRAP. The DNA for the CDR3 is TGTGCTAGTGGTTTGGAAGTCCAAGAGACCCAGTACCTC. It translates to CASGLEVQETQYL.

Many counts were recorded for this clonotype. This chain joins TRBV10-3 and TRBJ2-3; a weak D match, TRBD2 (6 bases). The CDR3 loop spans 15 amino acids. V lost 2 bases, J lost 2 bases, and 11 bases lay in between. Germline CDR1 reads ENHRY; CDR2 reads SYGVKD. CDR3 sequence (DNA): TGTGCCATCAGTGAGACGGGAGCGCTCACAGATACGCAGTATTTT. It translates to CAISETGALTDTQYF.

This clonotype has at least ten counts. The chain uses TRBV9 and TRBJ2-7; 7 bases map to TRBD2. Per germline, CDR1 SGDLS and CDR2 YYNGEE. This CDR3 region has 14 residues. The ends lost 4 bases at V and 3 bases at J; junction bases unmatched: 7. The CDR3 DNA reads TGTGCCAGCAGCCCCTGGGACTATGACTACGAGCAGTACTTC. Translating gives CASSPWDYDYEQYF.